This T cell receptor (beta chain) emerged from a study of blood T cell repertoires in COVID-19. Whole-study context: Specimens from acute and convalescent COVID-19 originated in the United States, Italy and Spain.

There are 17 residues in the CDR3. Deletions cut 0 bases from V and 0 bases from J, with 14 bases between. Germline V CDR1 and CDR2: MNHEY, SVGEGT. Per the authors' pipeline: Researchers report that nucleated cell counts were estimated from reference gene primer amplification. Profiled with immunoSEQ multiplex PCR; TCRdb holds only in-frame clones, not every one. From that table come the V and J calls and clone size; the DNA was used to work out D and trimming. The sample lists 250,000 to 300,000 clones, 88% occurring once. The gene calls are TRBV6-2 or TRBV6-3 and TRBJ1-1; TRBD1 might be the D (6 bases). This receptor was identified in a woman aged 25 to 39 with acute or convalescent COVID-19. Source material: peripheral blood. CDR3 DNA: TGTGCCAGCAGTTACTCGATTGTTGGACAGATGAACACTGAAGCTTTCTTT. Translated, it gives CASSYSIVGQMNTEAFF.